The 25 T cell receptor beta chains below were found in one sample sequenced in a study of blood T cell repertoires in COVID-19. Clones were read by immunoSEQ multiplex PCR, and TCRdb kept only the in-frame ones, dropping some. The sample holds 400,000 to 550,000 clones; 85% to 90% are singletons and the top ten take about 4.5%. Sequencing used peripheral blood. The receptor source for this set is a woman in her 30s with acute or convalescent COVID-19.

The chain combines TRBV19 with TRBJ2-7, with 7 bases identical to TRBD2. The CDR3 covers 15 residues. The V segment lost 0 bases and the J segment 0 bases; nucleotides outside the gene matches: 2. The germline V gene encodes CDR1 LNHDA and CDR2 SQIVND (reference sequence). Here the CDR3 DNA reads TGTGCCAGTAGTATAGATGGGGGGGACTCCTACGAGCAGTACTTC. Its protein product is CASSIDGGDSYEQYF.

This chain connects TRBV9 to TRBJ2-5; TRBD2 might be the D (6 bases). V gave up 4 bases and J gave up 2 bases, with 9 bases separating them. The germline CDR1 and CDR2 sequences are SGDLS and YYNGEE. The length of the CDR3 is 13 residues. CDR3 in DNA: TGTGCCAGCAGCTTGGGGACTCAAGAGACCCAGTACTTC. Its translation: CASSLGTQETQYF.

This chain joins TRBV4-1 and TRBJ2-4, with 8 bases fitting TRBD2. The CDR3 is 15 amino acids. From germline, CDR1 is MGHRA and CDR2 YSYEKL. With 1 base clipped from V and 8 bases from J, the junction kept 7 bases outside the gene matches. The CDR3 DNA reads TGCGCCAGCAGCCAAGTTGACGGGGGGGCGTACATTCAGTACTTC. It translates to CASSQVDGGAYIQYF.

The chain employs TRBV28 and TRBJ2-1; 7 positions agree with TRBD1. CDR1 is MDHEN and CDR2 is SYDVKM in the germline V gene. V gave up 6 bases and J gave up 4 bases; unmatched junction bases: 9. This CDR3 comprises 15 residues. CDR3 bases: TGTGCCAGCAGGGATACGGGACAGAATTACAATGAGCAGTTCTTC. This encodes CASRDTGQNYNEQFF.

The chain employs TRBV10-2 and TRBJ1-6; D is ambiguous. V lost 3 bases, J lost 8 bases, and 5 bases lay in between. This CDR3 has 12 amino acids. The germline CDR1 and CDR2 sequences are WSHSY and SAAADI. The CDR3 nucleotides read TGCGCCAGCAGTGAACAGTATTCACCCCTCCACTTT. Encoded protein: CASSEQYSPLHF.

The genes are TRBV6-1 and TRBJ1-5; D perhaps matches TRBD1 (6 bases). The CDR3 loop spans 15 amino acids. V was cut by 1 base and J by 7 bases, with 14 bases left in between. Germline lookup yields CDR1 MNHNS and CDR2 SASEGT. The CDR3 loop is CASSEGGGVGQPQHF. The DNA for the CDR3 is TGTGCCAGCAGTGAAGGGGGGGGCGTGGGGCAGCCCCAGCATTTT.

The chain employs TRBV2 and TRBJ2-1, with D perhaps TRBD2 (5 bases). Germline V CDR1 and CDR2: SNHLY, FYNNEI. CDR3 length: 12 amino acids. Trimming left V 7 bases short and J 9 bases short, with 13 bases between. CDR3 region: CASILYGSEQFF. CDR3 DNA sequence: TGTGCCAGCATCCTCTATGGGAGTGAGCAGTTCTTC.

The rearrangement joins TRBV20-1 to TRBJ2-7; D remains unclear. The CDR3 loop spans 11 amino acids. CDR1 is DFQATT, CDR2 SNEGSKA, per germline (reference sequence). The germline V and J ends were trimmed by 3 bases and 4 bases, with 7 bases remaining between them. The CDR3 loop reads CSASNGYEQYF. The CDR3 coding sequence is TGCAGTGCTAGTAACGGTTACGAGCAGTACTTC.

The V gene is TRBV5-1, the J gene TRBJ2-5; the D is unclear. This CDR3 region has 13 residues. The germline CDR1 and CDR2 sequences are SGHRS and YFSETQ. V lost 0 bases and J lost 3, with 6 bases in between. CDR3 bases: TGCGCCAGCAGCTTGGGAGAAAAAGAGACCCAGTACTTC. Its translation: CASSLGEKETQYF.

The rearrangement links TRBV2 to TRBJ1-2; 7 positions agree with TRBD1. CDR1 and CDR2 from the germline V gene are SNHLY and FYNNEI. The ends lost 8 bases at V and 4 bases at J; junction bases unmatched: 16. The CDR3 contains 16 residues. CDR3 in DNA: TGTGCCAGCTCGAGGGTTGAGGGGGCGCAGGGCTATGGCTACACCTTC. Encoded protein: CASSRVEGAQGYGYTF.

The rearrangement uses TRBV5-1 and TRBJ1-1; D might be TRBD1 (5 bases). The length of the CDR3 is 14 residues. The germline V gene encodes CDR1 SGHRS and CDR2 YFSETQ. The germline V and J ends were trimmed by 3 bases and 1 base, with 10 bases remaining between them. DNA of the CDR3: TGCGCCAGCAGCTCGGAGGGGACGAACACTGAAGCTTTCTTT. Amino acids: CASSSEGTNTEAFF.

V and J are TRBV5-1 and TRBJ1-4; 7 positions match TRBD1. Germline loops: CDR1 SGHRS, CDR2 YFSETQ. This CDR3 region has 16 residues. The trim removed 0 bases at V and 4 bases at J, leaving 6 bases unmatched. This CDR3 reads CASSLAPQGNNEKLFF. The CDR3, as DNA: TGCGCCAGCAGCTTGGCCCCACAGGGGAATAATGAAAAACTGTTTTTT.

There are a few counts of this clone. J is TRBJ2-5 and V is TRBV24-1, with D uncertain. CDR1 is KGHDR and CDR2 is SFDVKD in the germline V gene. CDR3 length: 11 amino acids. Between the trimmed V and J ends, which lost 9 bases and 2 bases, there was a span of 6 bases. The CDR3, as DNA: TGTGCCACCGAGGATCAAGAGACCCAGTACTTC. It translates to CATEDQETQYF.

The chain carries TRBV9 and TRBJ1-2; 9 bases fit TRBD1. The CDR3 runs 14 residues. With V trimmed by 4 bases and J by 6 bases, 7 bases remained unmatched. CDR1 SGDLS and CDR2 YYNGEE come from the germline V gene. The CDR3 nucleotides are TGTGCCAGCAGCCCCGGGTACAGGGGGCATGGCTACACCTTC. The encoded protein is CASSPGYRGHGYTF. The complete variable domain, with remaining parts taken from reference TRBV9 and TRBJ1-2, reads DSGVTQTPKHLITATGQRVTLRCSPRSGDLSVYWYQQSLDQGLQFLIQYYNGEERAKGNILERFSAQQFPDLHSELNLSSLELGDSALYFCASSPGYRGHGYTFGSGTRLTVV.

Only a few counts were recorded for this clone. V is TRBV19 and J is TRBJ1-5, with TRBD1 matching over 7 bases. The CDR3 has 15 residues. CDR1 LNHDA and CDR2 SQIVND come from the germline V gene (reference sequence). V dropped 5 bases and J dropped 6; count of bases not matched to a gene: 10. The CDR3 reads CASSVQGFTSQPQHF. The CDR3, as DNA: TGTGCCAGTAGTGTACAGGGGTTTACTAGTCAGCCCCAGCATTTT.

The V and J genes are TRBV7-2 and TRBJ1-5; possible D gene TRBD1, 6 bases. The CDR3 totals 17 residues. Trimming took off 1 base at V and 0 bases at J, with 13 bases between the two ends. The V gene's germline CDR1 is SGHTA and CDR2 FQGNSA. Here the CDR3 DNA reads TGTGCCAGCAGCTTAGATGGACAGCCCAATAGCAATCAGCCCCAGCATTTT. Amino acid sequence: CASSLDGQPNSNQPQHF.

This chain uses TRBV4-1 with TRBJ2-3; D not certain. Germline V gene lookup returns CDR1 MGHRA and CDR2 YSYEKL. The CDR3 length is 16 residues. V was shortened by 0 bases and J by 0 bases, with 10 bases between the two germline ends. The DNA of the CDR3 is TGCGCCAGCAGCCAAGAACCCAGTCGCAGCACAGATACGCAGTATTTT. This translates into CASSQEPSRSTDTQYF.

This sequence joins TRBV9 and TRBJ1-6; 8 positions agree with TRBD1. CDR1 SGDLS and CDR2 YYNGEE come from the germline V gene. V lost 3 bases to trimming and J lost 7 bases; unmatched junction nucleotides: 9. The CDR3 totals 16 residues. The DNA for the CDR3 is TGTGCCAGCAGCGAAGACAGGGGAACGGGAAATTCACCCCTCCACTTT. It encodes CASSEDRGTGNSPLHF.

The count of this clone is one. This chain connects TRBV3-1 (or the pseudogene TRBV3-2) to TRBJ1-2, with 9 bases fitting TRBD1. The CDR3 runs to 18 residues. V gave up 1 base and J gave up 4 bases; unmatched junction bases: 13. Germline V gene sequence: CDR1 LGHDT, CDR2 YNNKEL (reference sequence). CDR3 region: CASSQGIPTGGAGYGYTF. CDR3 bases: TGTGCCAGCAGCCAAGGGATCCCAACAGGGGGCGCCGGCTATGGCTACACCTTC.

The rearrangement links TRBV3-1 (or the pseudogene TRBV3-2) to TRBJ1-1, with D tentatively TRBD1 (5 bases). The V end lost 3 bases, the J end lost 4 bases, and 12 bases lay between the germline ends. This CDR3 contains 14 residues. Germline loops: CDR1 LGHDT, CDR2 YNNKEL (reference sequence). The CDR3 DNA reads TGTGCCAGCAGCCAGCAGGAGGGGACCACTGAAGCTTTCTTT. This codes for CASSQQEGTTEAFF.

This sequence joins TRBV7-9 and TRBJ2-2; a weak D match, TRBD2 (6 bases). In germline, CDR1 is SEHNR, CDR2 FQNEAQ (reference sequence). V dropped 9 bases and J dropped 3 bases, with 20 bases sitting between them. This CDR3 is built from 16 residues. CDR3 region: CASLALSSGHTGELFF. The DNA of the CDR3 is TGTGCCAGTCTCGCCTTGAGTAGCGGCCACACCGGGGAGCTGTTTTTT.

The CDR3 DNA sequence: TGTGCCACCAGCAGGGTGGACAGGGATGAAAACACCATATATTTT. Translation: CATSRVDRDENTIYF. The V call is TRBV15, the J call TRBJ1-3, with TRBD1 matching over 8 bases. V lost 3 bases and J lost 6; bases outside the gene matches: 7. In germline, CDR1 is LNHNV, CDR2 YYDKDF (reference sequence). This CDR3 contains 15 residues.

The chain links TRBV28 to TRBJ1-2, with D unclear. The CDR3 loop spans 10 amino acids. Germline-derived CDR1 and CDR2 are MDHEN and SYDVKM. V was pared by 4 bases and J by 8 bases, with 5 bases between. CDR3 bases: TGTGCCAGCAGTTCGGGGGGCTACACCTTC. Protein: CASSSGGYTF.

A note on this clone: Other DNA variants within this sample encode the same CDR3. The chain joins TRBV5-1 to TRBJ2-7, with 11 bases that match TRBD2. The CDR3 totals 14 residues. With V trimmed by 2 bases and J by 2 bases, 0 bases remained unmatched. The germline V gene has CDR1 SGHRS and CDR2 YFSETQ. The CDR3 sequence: CASSFSGGAYEQYF. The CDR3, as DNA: TGCGCCAGCAGCTTTAGCGGGGGGGCCTACGAGCAGTACTTC. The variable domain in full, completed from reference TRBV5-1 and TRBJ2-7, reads KAGVTQTPRYLIKTRGQQVTLSCSPISGHRSVSWYQQTPGQGLQFLFEYFSETQRNKGNFPGRFSGRQFSNSRSEMNVSTLELGDSALYLCASSFSGGAYEQYFGPGTRLTVT.

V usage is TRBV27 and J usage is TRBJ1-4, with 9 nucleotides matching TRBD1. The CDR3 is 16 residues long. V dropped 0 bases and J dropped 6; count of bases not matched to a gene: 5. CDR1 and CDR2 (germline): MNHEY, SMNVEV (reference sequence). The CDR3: CASSLSTGTGYEKLFF. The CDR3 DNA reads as TGTGCCAGCAGTTTATCGACGGGGACAGGGTATGAAAAACTGTTTTTT.